The T cell receptor beta chain under discussion was sequenced for a study of CD8 T cells in Susac syndrome. Overall study results and limits: The study conceded that its TCR sequencing and HLA analysis involved relatively few individuals.

With respect to this clonotype: Its antigen is unknown.

Random hexamers were used to reverse transcribe the RNA input (about 0.45 to 1 ug). TCR beta CDR3 was amplified by immunoSEQ multiplex PCR. This amplification extended across 54 Vbeta and 13 Jbeta segments. MiXCR, run by TCRdb on the immunoSEQ multiplex PCR reads, gives a single entry per CDR3 protein. The top ten hold roughly 0.28% of the sample, which has 25,000 to 35,000 distinct CDR3 sequences, 90% to 95% seen once. TCR beta sequences were obtained from blood CD8+ and CD4+ T cells. The healthy controls were matched to patients by age and sex. The V gene lost 5 bases and the J gene lost 4 bases, with 11 bases spanning the gap. This CDR3 has 14 residues. Germline V gives CDR1 SGHVS, CDR2 FQNEAQ.

The receptor was isolated from a human donor in good health. The chain joins TRBV7-8 to TRBJ2-2; maybe TRBD2 (5 bases). Sequencing was performed on CD8+ T cells from PBMCs. CDR3 residues: CASSVRAGTGELFF. The DNA for the CDR3 is TGTGCCAGCAGCGTTCGGGCGGGCACCGGGGAGCTGTTTTTT.